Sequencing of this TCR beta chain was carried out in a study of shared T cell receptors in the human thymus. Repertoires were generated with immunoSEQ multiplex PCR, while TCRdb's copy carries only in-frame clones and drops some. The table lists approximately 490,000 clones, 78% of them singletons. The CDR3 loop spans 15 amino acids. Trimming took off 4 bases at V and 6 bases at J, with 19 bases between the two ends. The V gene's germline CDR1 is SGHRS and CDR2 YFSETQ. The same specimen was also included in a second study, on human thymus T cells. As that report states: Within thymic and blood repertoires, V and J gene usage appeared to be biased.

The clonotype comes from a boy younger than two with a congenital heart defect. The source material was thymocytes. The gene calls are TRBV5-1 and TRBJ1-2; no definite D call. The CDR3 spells CASSHDWRRDHGYTF. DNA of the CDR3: TGCGCCAGCAGCCACGATTGGCGGCGAGACCATGGCTACACCTTC. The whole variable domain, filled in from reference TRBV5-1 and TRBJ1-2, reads KAGVTQTPRYLIKTRGQQVTLSCSPISGHRSVSWYQQTPGQGLQFLFEYFSETQRNKGNFPGRFSGRQFSNSRSEMNVSTLELGDSALYLCASSHDWRRDHGYTFGSGTRLTVV.